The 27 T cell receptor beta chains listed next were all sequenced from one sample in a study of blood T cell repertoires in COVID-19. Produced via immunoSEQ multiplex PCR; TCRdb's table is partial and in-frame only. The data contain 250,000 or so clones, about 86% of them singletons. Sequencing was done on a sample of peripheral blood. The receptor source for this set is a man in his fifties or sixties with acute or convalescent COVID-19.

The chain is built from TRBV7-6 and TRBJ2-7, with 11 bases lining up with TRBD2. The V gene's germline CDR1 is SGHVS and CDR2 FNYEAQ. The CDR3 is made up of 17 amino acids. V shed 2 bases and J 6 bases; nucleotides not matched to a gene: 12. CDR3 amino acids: CASSLLASGRQGSEQYF. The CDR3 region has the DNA TGTGCCAGCAGCTTACTAGCTAGCGGGAGGCAGGGGTCCGAGCAGTACTTC. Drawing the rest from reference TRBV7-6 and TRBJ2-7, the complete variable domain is GAGVSQSPRYKVTKRGQDVALRCDPISGHVSLYWYRQALGQGPEFLTYFNYEAQQDKSGLPNDRFSAERPEGSISTLTIQRTEQRDSAMYRCASSLLASGRQGSEQYFGPGTRLTVT.

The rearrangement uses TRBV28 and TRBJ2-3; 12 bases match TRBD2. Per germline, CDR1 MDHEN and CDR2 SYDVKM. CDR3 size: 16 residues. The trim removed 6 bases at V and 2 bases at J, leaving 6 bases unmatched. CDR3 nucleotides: TGTGCCAGCAGCCCTAGGACTAGCGGGGACACAGATACGCAGTATTTT. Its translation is CASSPRTSGDTDTQYF.

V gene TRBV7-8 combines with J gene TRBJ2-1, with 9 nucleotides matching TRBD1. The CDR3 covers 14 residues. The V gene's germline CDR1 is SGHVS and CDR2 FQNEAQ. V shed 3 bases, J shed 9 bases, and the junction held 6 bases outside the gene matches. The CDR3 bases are TGTGCCAGCAGCTTGGACAGGGGTTGGGGTGAGCAGTTCTTC. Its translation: CASSLDRGWGEQFF.

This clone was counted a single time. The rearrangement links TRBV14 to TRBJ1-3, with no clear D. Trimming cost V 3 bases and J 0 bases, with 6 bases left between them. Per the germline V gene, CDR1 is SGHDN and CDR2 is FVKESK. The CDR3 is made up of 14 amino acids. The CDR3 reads CASSQSGSGNTIYF. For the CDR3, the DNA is TGTGCCAGCAGCCAGTCGGGCTCTGGAAACACCATATATTTT.

The CDR3 DNA is TGTGCCTGGACCCATCAGGGGCAGGGCTGGTACGAGCAGTACTTC. This translates into CAWTHQGQGWYEQYF. This chain joins TRBV30 and TRBJ2-7; D possibly corresponds to TRBD1 (6 bases). V shed 4 bases and J shed 4 bases, with 20 bases lying between them. Germline assignment: CDR1 GTSNPN and CDR2 SVGIG (reference sequence). The CDR3 spans 15 residues.

As DNA, the CDR3 is TGTGCCAGCAGCAAAAACCTCGGACAGGGGGTCGGCTACACCTTC. It encodes CASSKNLGQGVGYTF. The chain joins TRBV5-5 to TRBJ1-2; 10 bases are shared with TRBD1. This CDR3 is built from 15 residues. V was clipped by 4 bases and J by 8 bases; unmatched bases: 11. Germline V gives CDR1 SGHKS, CDR2 YYEKEE (reference sequence).

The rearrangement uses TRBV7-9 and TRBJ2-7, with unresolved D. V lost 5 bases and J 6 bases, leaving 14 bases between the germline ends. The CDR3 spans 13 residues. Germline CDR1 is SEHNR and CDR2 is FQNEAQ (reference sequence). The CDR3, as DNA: TGTGCCAGCAGCCACGAGAGCTCCGGCGAGCAGTACTTC. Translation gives CASSHESSGEQYF.

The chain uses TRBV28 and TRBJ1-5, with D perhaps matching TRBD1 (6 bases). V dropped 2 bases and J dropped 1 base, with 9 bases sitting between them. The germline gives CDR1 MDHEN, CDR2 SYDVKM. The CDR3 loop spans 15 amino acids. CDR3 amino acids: CASSLGGGSNQPQHF. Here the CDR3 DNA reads TGTGCCAGCAGTTTAGGGGGCGGGAGCAATCAGCCCCAGCATTTT. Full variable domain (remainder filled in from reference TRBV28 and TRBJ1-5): DVKVTQSSRYLVKRTGEKVFLECVQDMDHENMFWYRQDPGLGLRLIYFSYDVKMKEKGDIPEGYSVSREKKERFSLILESASTNQTSMYLCASSLGGGSNQPQHFGDGTRLSIL.

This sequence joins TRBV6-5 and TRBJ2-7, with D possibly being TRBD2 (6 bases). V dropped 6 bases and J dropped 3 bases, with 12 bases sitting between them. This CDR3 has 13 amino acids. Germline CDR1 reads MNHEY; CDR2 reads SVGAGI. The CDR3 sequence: CASRGGTVYEQYF. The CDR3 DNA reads TGTGCCAGCAGGGGGGGAACGGTCTACGAGCAGTACTTC.

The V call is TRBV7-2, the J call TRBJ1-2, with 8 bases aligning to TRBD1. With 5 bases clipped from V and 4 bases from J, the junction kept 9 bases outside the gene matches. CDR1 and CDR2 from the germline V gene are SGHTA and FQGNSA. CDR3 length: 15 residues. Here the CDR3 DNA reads TGTGCCAGCAGCGGAAGGACAGGGACGATCTATGGCTACACCTTC. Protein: CASSGRTGTIYGYTF. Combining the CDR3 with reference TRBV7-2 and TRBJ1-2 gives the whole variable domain GAGVSQSPSNKVTEKGKDVELRCDPISGHTALYWYRQSLGQGLEFLIYFQGNSAPDKSGLPSDRFSAERTGGSVSTLTIQRTQQEDSAVYLCASSGRTGTIYGYTFGSGTRLTVV.

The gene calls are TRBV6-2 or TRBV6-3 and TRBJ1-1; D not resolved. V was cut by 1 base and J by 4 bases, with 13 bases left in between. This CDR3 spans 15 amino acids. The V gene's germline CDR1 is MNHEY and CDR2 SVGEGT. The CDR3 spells CASSYLFRHITEAFF. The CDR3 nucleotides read TGTGCCAGCAGTTACTTATTCCGACACATCACTGAAGCTTTCTTT.

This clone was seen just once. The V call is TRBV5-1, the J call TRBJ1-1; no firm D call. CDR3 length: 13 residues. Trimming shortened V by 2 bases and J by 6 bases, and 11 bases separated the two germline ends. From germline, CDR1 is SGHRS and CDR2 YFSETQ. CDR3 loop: CASSFGEEAEAFF. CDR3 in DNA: TGCGCCAGCAGCTTCGGGGAGGAGGCTGAAGCTTTCTTT. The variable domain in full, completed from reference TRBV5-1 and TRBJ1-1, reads KAGVTQTPRYLIKTRGQQVTLSCSPISGHRSVSWYQQTPGQGLQFLFEYFSETQRNKGNFPGRFSGRQFSNSRSEMNVSTLELGDSALYLCASSFGEEAEAFFGQGTRLTVV.

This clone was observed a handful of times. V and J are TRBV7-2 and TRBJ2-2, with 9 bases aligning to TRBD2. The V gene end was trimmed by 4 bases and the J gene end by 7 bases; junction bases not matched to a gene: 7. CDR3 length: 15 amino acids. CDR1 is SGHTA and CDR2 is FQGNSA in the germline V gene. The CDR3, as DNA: TGTGCCAGCAGCTCTCCGGGACTAGCAGGCGGGGAGCTGTTTTTT. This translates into CASSSPGLAGGELFF.

For the CDR3, the DNA is TGTGCCAGCAGCCATGGGGACAGCGGAAGCTACGAGCAGTACTTC. The encoded protein is CASSHGDSGSYEQYF. The chain employs TRBV13 and TRBJ2-7; TRBD1 agrees at 7 bases. CDR1 PRHDT and CDR2 FYEKMQ come from the germline V gene (reference sequence). With V trimmed by 5 bases and J by 3 bases, 10 bases remained unmatched. There are 15 residues in the CDR3.

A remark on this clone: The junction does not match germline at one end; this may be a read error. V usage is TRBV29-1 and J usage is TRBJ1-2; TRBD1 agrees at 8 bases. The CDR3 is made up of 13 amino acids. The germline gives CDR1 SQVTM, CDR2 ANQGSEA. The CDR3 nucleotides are TGCAGCGTCGAAGGACAGGGAGTAGGAGGCTACACCTTC. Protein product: CSVEGQGVGGYTF. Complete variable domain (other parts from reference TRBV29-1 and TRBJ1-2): SAVISQKPSRDICQRGTSLTIQCQVDSQVTMMFWYRQQPGQSLTLIATANQGSEATYESGFVIDKFPISRPNLTFSTLTVSNMSPEDSSIYLCSVEGQGVGGYTFGSGTRLTVV.

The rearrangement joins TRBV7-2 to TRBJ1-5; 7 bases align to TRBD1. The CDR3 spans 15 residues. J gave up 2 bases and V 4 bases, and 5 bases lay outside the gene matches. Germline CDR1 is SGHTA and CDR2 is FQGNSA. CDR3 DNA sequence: TGTGCCAGCAGCTCCCGACAGGGAGGCAATCAGCCCCAGCATTTT. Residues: CASSSRQGGNQPQHF. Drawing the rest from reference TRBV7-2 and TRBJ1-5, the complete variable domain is GAGVSQSPSNKVTEKGKDVELRCDPISGHTALYWYRQSLGQGLEFLIYFQGNSAPDKSGLPSDRFSAERTGGSVSTLTIQRTQQEDSAVYLCASSSRQGGNQPQHFGDGTRLSIL.

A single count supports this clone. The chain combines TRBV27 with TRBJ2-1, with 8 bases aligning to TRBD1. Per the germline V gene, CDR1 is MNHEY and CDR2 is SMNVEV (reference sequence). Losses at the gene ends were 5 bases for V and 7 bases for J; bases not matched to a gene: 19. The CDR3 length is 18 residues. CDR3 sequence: CASSTHGQGRIIQNEQFF. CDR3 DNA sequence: TGTGCCAGCAGTACACACGGACAGGGTAGGATCATACAGAATGAGCAGTTCTTC.

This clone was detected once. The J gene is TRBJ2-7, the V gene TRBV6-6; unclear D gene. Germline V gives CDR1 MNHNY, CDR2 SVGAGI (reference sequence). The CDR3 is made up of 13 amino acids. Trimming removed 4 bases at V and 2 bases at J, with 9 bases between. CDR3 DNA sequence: TGTGCCAGCAGTTCGGTCACCGCCTACGAGCAGTACTTC. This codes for CASSSVTAYEQYF.

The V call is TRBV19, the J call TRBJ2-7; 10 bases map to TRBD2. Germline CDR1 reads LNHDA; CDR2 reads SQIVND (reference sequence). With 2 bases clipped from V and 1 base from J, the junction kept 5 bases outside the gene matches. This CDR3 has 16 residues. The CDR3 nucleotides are TGTGCCAGTAGTATAACCCGGACTAGCGGATCCTACGAGCAGTACTTC. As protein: CASSITRTSGSYEQYF. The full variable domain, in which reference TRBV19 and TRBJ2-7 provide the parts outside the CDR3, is DGGITQSPKYLFRKEGQNVTLSCEQNLNHDAMYWYRQDPGQGLRLIYYSQIVNDFQKGDIAEGYSVSREKKESFPLTVTSAQKNPTAFYLCASSITRTSGSYEQYFGPGTRLTVT.

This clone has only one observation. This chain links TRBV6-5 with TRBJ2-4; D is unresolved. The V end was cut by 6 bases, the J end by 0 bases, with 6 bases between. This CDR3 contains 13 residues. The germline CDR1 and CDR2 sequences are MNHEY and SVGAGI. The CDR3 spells CASSLLAKNIQYF. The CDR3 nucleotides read TGTGCCAGCAGCTTATTAGCCAAAAACATTCAGTACTTC.

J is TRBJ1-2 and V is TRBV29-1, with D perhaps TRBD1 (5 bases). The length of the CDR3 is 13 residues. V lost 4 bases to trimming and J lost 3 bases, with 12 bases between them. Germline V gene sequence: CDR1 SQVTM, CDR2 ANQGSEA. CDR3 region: CSVARDSDYGYTF. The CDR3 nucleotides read TGCAGCGTTGCCCGGGACTCCGACTATGGCTACACCTTC.

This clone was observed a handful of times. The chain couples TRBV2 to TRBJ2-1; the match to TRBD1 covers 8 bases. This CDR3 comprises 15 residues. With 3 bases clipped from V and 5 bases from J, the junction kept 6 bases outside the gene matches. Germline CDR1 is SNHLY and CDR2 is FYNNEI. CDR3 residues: CASSELRTGNNEQFF. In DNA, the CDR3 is TGTGCCAGCAGTGAGTTGCGGACAGGGAACAATGAGCAGTTCTTC.

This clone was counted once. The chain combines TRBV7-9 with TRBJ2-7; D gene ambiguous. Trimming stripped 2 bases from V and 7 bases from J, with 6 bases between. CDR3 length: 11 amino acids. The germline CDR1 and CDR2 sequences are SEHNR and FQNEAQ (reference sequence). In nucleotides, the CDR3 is TGTGCCAGCAGCTTAACCAGAGAGCAGTACTTC. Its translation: CASSLTREQYF.

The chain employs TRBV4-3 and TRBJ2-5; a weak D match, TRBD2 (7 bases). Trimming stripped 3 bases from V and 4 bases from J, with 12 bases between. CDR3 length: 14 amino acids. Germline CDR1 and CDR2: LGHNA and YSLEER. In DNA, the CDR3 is TGCGCCAGCAGCCAGGGGGGGGCCGGAGAGACCCAGTACTTC. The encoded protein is CASSQGGAGETQYF.

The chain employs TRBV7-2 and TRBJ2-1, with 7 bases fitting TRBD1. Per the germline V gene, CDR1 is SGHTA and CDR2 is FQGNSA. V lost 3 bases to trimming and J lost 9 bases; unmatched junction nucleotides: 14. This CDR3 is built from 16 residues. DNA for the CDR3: TGTGCCAGCAGCTTTCGTAGATCGGCAGGGGGTGGTGAGCAGTTCTTC. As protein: CASSFRRSAGGGEQFF.

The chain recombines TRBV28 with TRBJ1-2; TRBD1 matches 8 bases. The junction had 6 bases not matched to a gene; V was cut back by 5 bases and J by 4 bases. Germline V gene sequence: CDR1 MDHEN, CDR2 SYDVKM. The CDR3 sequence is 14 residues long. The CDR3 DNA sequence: TGTGCCAGCAGTCTCGTCGACAGGGGCTATGGCTACACCTTC. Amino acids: CASSLVDRGYGYTF.

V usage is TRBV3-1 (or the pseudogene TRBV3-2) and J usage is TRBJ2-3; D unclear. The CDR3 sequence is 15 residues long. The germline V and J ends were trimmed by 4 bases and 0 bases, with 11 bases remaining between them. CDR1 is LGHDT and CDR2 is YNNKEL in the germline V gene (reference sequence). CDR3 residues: CASSLDTHSTDTQYF. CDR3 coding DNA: TGTGCCAGCAGCCTCGACACCCATAGCACAGATACGCAGTATTTT.